This T cell receptor (beta chain) comes out of a study of T cells in women clearing cervical HPV infection. Trimming took 1 base from V and 8 from J, leaving 9 bases between them. Germline loops: CDR1 LGHNT, CDR2 FRNRAP. The CDR3 runs 13 residues. Profiled with immunoSEQ multiplex PCR; TCRdb holds only in-frame clones, not every one. Its table records 45,000 to 50,000 clones. For this clone: The read stops 3 residues short of the end of the CDR3; the missing end is completed from the germline J gene.

V is TRBV12-5 and J is TRBJ2-1; D not resolved. Specimen: blood buffy coat. This receptor was identified in a woman between 18 and 70 years old with a cervical HPV16 infection that either progressed to CIN3+ or cleared (not recorded which). The CDR3 sequence: CASGLGLTDEQFF. CDR3 bases read: TGTGCTAGTGGTTTGGGACTTACCGATGAG.